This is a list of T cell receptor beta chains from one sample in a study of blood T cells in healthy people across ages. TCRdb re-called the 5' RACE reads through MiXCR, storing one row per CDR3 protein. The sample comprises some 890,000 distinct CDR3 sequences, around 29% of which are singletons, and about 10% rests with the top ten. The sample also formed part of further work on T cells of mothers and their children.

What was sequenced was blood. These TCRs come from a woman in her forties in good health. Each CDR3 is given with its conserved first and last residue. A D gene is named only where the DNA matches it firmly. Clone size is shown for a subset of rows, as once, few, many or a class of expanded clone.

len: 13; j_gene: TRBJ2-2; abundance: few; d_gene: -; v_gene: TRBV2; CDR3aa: CASRRTETGELFF; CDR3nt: TGTGCCAGCAGGAGGACAGAAACCGGGGAGCTGTTTTTT
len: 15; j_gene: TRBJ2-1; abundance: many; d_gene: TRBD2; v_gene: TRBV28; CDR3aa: CASSWTSGGYNEQFF; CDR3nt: TGTGCCAGCAGTTGGACTAGCGGGGGGTACAATGAGCAGTTCTTC
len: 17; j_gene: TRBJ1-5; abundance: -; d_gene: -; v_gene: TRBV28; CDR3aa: CASSRRGQGNSNQPQHF; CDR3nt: TGTGCCAGCAGTCGCCGGGGACAAGGCAATAGCAATCAGCCCCAGCATTTT
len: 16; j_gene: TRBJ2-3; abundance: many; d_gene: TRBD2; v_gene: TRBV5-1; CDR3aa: CASSLPSGGAADTQYF; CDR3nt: TGCGCCAGCAGCTTGCCAAGCGGGGGGGCAGCAGATACGCAGTATTTT
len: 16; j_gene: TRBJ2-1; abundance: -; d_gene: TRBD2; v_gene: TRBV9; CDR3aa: CASSVVSRGGYNEQFF; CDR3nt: TGTGCCAGCAGCGTAGTCTCGCGGGGGGGGTACAATGAGCAGTTCTTC
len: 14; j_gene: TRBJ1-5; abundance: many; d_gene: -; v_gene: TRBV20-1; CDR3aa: CSASKQGHGQPQHF; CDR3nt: TGCAGTGCTAGCAAGCAGGGGCACGGGCAGCCCCAGCATTTT
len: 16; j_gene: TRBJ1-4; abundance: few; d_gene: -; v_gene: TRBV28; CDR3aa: CASSTKMGGINEKLFF; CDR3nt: TGTGCCAGCAGTACAAAAATGGGAGGGATTAATGAAAAACTGTTTTTT
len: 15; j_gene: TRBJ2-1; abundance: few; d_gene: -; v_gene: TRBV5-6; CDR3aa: CASSLGRGSHNEQFF; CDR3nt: TGTGCCAGCAGCTTGGGTCGGGGCAGCCACAATGAGCAGTTCTTC
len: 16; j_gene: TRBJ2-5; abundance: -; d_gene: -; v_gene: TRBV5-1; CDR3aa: CASRRSQANSHNEQYF; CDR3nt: TGCGCCAGCAGGCGTAGTCAGGCGAATAGCCACAATGAGCAGTACTTC
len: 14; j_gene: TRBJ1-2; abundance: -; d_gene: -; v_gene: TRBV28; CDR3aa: CASSLSGGARGYTF; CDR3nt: TGTGCCAGCAGTTTATCTGGCGGGGCCAGGGGTTACACCTTC
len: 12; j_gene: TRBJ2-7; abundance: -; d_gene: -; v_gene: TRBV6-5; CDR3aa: CASSYSGCEQYF; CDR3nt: TGTGCCAGCAGTTACTCTGGCTGCGAGCAGTACTTC
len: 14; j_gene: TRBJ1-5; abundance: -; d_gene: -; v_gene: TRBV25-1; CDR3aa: CASSESSGYQPQHF; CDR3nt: TGTGCCAGCAGTGAATCATCGGGGTATCAGCCCCAGCATTTT
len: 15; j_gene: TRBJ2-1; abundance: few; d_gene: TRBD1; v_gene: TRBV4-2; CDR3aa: CASSQPGQGVNEQFF; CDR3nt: TGTGCCAGCAGCCAGCCGGGACAGGGTGTCAATGAGCAGTTCTTC
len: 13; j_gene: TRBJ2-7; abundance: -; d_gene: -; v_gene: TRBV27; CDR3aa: CTSSRTSSYEQYF; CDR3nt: TGTACCAGCAGTCGTACTAGCTCCTACGAGCAGTACTTC
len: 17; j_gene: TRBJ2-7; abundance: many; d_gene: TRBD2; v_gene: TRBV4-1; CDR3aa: CASSQDARWRGAYEQYF; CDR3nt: TGCGCCAGCAGCCAAGATGCCCGTTGGCGGGGGGCCTACGAGCAGTACTTC
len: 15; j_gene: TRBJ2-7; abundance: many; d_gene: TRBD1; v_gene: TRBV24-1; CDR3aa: CATSDSGTGRYEQYF; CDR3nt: TGTGCCACCAGTGATTCCGGGACAGGGCGCTACGAGCAGTACTTC
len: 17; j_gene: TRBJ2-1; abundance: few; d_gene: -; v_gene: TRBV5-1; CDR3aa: CASSLRTSAGGTNEQFF; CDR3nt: TGCGCCAGCAGCTTGAGGACATCTGCGGGTGGGACCAATGAGCAGTTCTTC
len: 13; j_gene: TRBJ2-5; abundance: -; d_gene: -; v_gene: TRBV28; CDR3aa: CASSQNFQETQYF; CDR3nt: TGTGCCAGCAGCCAGAATTTCCAAGAGACCCAGTACTTC
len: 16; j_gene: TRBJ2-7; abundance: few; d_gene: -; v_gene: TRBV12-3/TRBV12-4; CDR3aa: CASSSPRAKSSYEQYF; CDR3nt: TGTGCCAGCAGCTCTCCCCGCGCGAAGAGCTCCTACGAGCAGTACTTC
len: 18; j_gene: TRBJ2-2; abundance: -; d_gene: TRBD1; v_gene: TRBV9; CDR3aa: CASSVAQGQGARTGELFF; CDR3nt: TGTGCCAGCAGCGTAGCCCAGGGACAGGGGGCGCGTACCGGGGAGCTGTTTTTT
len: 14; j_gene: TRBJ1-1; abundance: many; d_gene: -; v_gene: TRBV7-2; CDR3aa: CASSSQGFGTEAFF; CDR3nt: TGTGCCAGCAGCTCGCAGGGTTTTGGCACTGAAGCTTTCTTT
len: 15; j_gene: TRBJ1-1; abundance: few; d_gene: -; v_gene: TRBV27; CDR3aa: CASSSRQAANTEAFF; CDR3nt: TGTGCCAGCAGTTCAAGACAGGCGGCGAACACTGAAGCTTTCTTT
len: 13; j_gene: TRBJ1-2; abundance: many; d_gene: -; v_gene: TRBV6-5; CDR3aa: CASWDGPYYGYTF; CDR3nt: TGTGCCAGCTGGGACGGTCCATACTATGGCTACACCTTC
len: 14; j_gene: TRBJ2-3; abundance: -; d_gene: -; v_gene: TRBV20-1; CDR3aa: CSARVVSPTDTQYF; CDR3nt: TGCAGTGCTAGAGTAGTCAGCCCCACAGATACGCAGTATTTT
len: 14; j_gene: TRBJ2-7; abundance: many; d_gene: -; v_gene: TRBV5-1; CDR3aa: CASSLFPSSYEQYF; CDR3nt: TGCGCCAGCAGCTTGTTTCCGAGCTCCTACGAGCAGTACTTC
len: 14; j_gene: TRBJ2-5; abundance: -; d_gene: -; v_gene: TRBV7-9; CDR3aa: CASSLGEYQETQYF; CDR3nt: TGTGCCAGCAGCTTGGGAGAGTACCAAGAGACCCAGTACTTC
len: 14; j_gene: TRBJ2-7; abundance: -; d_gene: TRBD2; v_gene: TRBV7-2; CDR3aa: CASSRGGSYYEQYF; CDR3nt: TGTGCCAGCAGCCGCGGGGGGTCGTACTACGAGCAGTACTTC
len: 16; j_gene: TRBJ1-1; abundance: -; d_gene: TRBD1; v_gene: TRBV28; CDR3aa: CASSSTGGSFWTEAFF; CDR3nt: TGTGCCAGCAGTTCGACAGGGGGGAGTTTCTGGACTGAAGCTTTCTTT
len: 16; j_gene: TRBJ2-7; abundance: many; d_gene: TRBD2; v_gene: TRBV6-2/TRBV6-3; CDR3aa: CASSLQDGGATYEQYF; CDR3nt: TGTGCCAGCAGCCTACAAGACGGGGGGGCAACCTACGAGCAGTACTTC
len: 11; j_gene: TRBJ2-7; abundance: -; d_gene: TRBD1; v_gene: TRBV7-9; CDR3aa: CASSSTGHPYF; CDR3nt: TGTGCCAGCAGCTCGACAGGGCACCCGTACTTC
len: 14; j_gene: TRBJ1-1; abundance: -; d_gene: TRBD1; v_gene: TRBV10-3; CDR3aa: CAITGTGVGTEAFF; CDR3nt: TGTGCCATCACCGGGACAGGGGTAGGCACTGAAGCTTTCTTT
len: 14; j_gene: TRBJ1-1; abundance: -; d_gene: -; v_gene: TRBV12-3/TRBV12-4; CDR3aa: CASTPARAGAEAFF; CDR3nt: TGTGCCAGCACCCCGGCCAGGGCGGGGGCTGAAGCTTTCTTT
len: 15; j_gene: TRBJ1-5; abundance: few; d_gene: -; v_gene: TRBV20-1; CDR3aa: CSARTRTQGRQPQHF; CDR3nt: TGCAGTGCTCGAACAAGGACACAGGGAAGGCAGCCCCAGCATTTT
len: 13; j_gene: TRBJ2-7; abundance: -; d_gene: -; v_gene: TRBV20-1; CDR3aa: CSAGDYYDYEQYF; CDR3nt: TGCAGTGCCGGAGACTATTACGACTACGAGCAGTACTTC
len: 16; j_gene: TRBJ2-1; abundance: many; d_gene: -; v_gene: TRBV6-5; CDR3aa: CASSFLDRMSYNEQFF; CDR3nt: TGTGCCAGCAGTTTCCTCGACAGAATGTCCTACAATGAGCAGTTCTTC
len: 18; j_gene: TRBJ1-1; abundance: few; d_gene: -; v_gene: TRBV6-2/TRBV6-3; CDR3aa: CASSYDPHRTGINTEAFF; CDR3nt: TGTGCCAGCAGTTATGATCCTCACCGGACCGGAATCAACACTGAAGCTTTCTTT
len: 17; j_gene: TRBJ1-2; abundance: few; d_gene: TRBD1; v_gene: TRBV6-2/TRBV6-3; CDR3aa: CASRSPGQGSLGSGYTF; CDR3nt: TGTGCCAGCAGATCTCCGGGACAGGGCTCGCTTGGGAGTGGCTACACCTTC
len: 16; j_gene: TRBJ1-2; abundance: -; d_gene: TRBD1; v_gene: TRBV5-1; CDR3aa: CASSRRTGQVGYGYTF; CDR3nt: TGCGCCAGCAGCCGGCGGACCGGACAGGTGGGCTATGGCTACACCTTC
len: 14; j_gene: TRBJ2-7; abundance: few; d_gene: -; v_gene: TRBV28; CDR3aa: CASSLPDSRYEQYF; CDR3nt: TGTGCCAGCAGTCTACCTGATAGCCGCTACGAGCAGTACTTC
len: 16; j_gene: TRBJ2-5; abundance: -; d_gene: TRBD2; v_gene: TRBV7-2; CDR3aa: CASSQGLAGGVETQYF; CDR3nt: TGTGCCAGCAGCCAAGGACTAGCGGGGGGGGTTGAGACCCAGTACTTC
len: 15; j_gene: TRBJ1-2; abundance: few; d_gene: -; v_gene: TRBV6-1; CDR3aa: CASTGLALANYGYTF; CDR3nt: TGTGCCAGCACCGGATTGGCACTCGCTAACTATGGCTACACCTTC
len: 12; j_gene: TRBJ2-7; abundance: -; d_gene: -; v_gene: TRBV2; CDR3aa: CASSELSYEQYF; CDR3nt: TGTGCCAGCAGTGAACTCTCCTACGAGCAGTACTTC
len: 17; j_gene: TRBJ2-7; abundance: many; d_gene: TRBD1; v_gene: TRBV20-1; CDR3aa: CSASSNTWDRGSYEQYF; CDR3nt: TGCAGTGCTAGTTCTAATACGTGGGACAGGGGCTCCTACGAGCAGTACTTC
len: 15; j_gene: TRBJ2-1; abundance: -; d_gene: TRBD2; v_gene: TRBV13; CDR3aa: CASSFGSLAGETQFF; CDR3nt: TGTGCCAGCAGCTTCGGTTCGCTAGCGGGAGAGACCCAGTTCTTC
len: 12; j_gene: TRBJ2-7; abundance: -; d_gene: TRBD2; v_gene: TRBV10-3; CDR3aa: CASGGTSDEQYF; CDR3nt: TGTGCGAGCGGAGGGACTAGCGACGAGCAGTACTTC
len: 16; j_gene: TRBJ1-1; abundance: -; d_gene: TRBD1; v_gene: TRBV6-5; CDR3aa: CASSYLTGEGNTEAFF; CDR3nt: TGTGCCAGCAGTTACTTAACAGGGGAAGGGAACACTGAAGCTTTCTTT
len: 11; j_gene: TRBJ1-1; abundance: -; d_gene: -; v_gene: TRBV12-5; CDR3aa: CASRVGGEAFF; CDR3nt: TGTGCTAGCCGAGTAGGGGGTGAAGCTTTCTTT
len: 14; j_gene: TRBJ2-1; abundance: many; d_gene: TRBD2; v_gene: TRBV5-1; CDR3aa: CASRSGGPYNEQFF; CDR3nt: TGCGCCAGCCGTAGCGGGGGCCCTTACAATGAGCAGTTCTTC
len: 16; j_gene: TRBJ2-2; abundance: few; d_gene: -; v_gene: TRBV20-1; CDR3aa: CSALDREVSNTGELFF; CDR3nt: TGCAGTGCCCTCGACAGGGAGGTCTCTAACACCGGGGAGCTGTTTTTT
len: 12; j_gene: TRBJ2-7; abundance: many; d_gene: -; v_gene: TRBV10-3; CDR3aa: CAISESEDEQYF; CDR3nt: TGTGCCATCAGTGAGTCTGAGGACGAGCAGTACTTC
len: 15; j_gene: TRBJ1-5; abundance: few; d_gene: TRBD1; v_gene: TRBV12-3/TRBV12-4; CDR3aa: CASSPRDSDNQPQHF; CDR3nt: TGTGCCAGCAGTCCCCGGGACAGTGATAATCAGCCCCAGCATTTT
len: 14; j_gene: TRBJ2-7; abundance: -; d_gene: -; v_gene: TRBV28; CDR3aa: CASSFLPEGYEQYF; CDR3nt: TGTGCCAGCAGTTTCCTCCCCGAGGGGTACGAGCAGTACTTC
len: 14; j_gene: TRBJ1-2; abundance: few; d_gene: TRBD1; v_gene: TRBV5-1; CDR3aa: CASSGQGRMHGYTF; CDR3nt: TGCGCCAGCAGCGGACAGGGAAGGATGCATGGCTACACCTTC
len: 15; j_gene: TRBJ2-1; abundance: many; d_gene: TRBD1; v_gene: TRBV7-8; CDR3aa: CASSLGQGRYNEQFF; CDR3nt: TGTGCCAGCAGCCTTGGACAGGGGCGTTACAATGAGCAGTTCTTC
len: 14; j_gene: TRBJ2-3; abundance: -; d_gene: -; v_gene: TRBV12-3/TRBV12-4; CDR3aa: CASSTSPGPGTQYF; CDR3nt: TGTGCCAGCAGTACTAGCCCCGGCCCTGGAACGCAGTATTTT
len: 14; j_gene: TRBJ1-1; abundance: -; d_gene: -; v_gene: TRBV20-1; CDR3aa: CSARKWDGNTEAFF; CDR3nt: TGCAGTGCTAGAAAGTGGGACGGGAACACTGAAGCTTTCTTT